The rows below give T cell receptor beta chains drawn from one sample of a study of shared clonotypes between healthy human individuals. Clones were read by immunoSEQ multiplex PCR, and TCRdb kept only the in-frame ones, dropping some. The sample has around 700,000 clones; around four fifths are singletons. Sequences were obtained from memory CD4+ T cells sorted from blood. All receptors derive from a woman younger than 45 in good health. The CDR3 runs from the conserved cysteine through the conserved F or W. A D gene is named only where the DNA matches it firmly. Size is omitted from some rows. Given values are once, few, many or a class for expanded clones.

d_gene	v_gene	abundance	len	j_gene	CDR3nt	CDR3aa
.	TRBV30	.	14	TRBJ1-6	TGTGCCTGGAAATATGGGACGGATAATTCACCCCTCCACTTT	CAWKYGTDNSPLHF
.	TRBV28	once	15	TRBJ2-7	TGTGCCAGCAGTTCCGGGATGACCGCCCTCTACGAGCAGTACTTC	CASSSGMTALYEQYF
.	TRBV19	.	15	TRBJ1-5	TGTGCCAGTAATGGACGGGTCTTGGGAGTTCAGCCCCAGCATTTT	CASNGRVLGVQPQHF
.	TRBV28	.	12	TRBJ2-3	TGTGCCAGCCGTAGCGGCCCAGATACGCAGTATTTT	CASRSGPDTQYF
.	TRBV27	.	13	TRBJ2-3	TGTGCCAGCAGTTTATCGTATCAAGATACGCAGTATTTT	CASSLSYQDTQYF
TRBD1	TRBV2	.	13	TRBJ2-4	TGTGCCAGCAGTGCAGACAGGGAAAACATTCAGTACTTC	CASSADRENIQYF
.	TRBV9	few	15	TRBJ2-2	TGTGCCAGCAGCGGGACGGCAGGGGACACCGGGGAGCTGTTTTTT	CASSGTAGDTGELFF
.	TRBV5-1	.	19	TRBJ1-3	TGCGCCAGCAGCCGACAGACGGGAGGGGAGATTGGCTCTGGAAACACCATATATTTT	CASSRQTGGEIGSGNTIYF
.	TRBV5-4	.	17	TRBJ2-1	TGTGCCAGCAGCTTGGTACTAGCTGCTGCCCCCTACAATGAGCAGTTCTTC	CASSLVLAAAPYNEQFF
.	TRBV19	.	16	TRBJ1-5	TGTGCCAGTAGACTTGGCCATATGGGAGTCGTAGGGCCCCAGCATTTT	CASRLGHMGVVGPQHF
.	TRBV4-1	.	16	TRBJ2-4	TGCGCCAGCAGCCCCAACTACGGACTGGGGTTTGGCATTCAGTACTTC	CASSPNYGLGFGIQYF
.	TRBV7-6	.	16	TRBJ2-1	TGTGCCAGCAGCCTAGTGGGTGGAGGAACCTACAATGAGCAGTTCTTC	CASSLVGGGTYNEQFF
.	TRBV7-3	.	14	TRBJ2-7	TGTGCCAGCAGCCCCCAAGGGGTATGGGACGAGCAGTACTTC	CASSPQGVWDEQYF
.	TRBV5-1	.	15	TRBJ2-1	TGCGCCAGCAGCTCGGACTCCCCCAGCTACAATGAGCAGTTCTTC	CASSSDSPSYNEQFF
.	TRBV12-2	many	15	TRBJ1-1	TGTGCAAGTCGCCAAGGGACAGGCGATAACACTGAAGCTTTCTTT	CASRQGTGDNTEAFF
TRBD1	TRBV10-3	.	15	TRBJ1-1	TGTGCCATCAGTGAATTCCAGGGGGCAGGCACTGAAGCTTTCTTT	CAISEFQGAGTEAFF
TRBD2	TRBV7-2	.	17	TRBJ2-3	TGTGCCAGCAGCCTCGAACGGGTAGCGGGAGTCCCAGATACGCAGTATTTT	CASSLERVAGVPDTQYF
TRBD1	TRBV18	.	15	TRBJ1-1	TGTGCCAGCTCTTCCCAGACAGGGATGGGCACTGAAGCTTTCTTT	CASSSQTGMGTEAFF